Below are 30 T cell receptor beta chains sequenced from a single sample in a study of T cells in Graves' hyperthyroidism and ophthalmopathy. Amplification of TCR beta CDR3 regions was performed using RNA transcripts as template. TCR CDR3 underwent first-round RT-PCR with the HTBI primer set. TCRdb fed the multiplex PCR reads into MiXCR, producing one record per CDR3 protein. This table has roughly 400,000 distinct CDR3 sequences, more than 20% appearing once. The sequenced material came from blood. Receptors originate from a man aged 45-65 years with Graves' hyperthyroidism.

This clonotype was detected many times. Written as DNA, the CDR3 is TGTGCCAGCTCGAATTGGCGGGAGGGCACAGATACGCAGTATTTT. Its protein product is CASSNWREGTDTQYF. The chain couples TRBV28 to TRBJ2-3; 8 positions agree with TRBD2. V was pared by 8 bases and J by 1 base, with 8 bases of the junction left unmatched. The germline V gene encodes CDR1 MDHEN and CDR2 SYDVKM. CDR3 size: 15 residues.

As regards this clonotype: The junction departs from germline at one end; a sequencing error may be responsible. J is TRBJ2-7 and V is TRBV3-1; D call uncertain. Germline CDR1 is LGHDT and CDR2 is YNNKEL (reference sequence). The CDR3 extends over 13 amino acids. DNA of the CDR3: TGTGTCAGCAGCCAAGTCAGAGCCTACGAGCAGTACTTC. Translated, it gives CVSSQVRAYEQYF.

This clonotype came up a few times. This CDR3 is CATKTSETSYNEQFF. The CDR3 region has the DNA TGTGCCACCAAGACTAGCGAGACCTCCTACAATGAGCAGTTCTTC. The J gene is TRBJ2-1, the V gene TRBV2; 8 bases agree with TRBD2. Germline CDR1 reads SNHLY; CDR2 reads FYNNEI. The CDR3 totals 15 residues. J was trimmed by 0 bases and V by 10 bases; bases with no gene match: 8.

In this sample, this clonotype turned up many times. This rearrangement joins TRBV10-3 to TRBJ2-1, with TRBD2 matching 12 bases. V gave up 6 bases and J gave up 0 bases; unmatched junction bases: 9. The length of the CDR3 is 18 residues. CDR1 ENHRY and CDR2 SYGVKD come from the germline V gene. CDR3 loop: CAISSPETSGSSYNEQFF. The CDR3 DNA follows: TGTGCCATCAGCTCCCCAGAGACTAGCGGGAGCTCCTACAATGAGCAGTTCTTC.

This chain connects TRBV7-2 to TRBJ2-6, with D uncertain. This CDR3 is 15 amino acids long. Germline CDR1 reads SGHTA; CDR2 reads FQGNSA. Trimming stripped 1 base from V and 4 bases from J, with 8 bases between. The CDR3 DNA follows: TGTGCCAGCAGCTTAGTGGGTACCGGGGCCAACGTCCTGACTTTC. It translates to CASSLVGTGANVLTF.

The sample holds a few counts of this clonotype. This sequence joins TRBV14 and TRBJ2-1; the D is unclear. V shed 4 bases and J shed 3 bases, with 7 bases lying between them. The CDR3 length is 13 residues. The germline V gene has CDR1 SGHDN and CDR2 FVKESK. Here the CDR3 reads CASSPSLYNEQFF. The CDR3 nucleotides are TGTGCCAGCAGCCCCTCCCTCTACAATGAGCAGTTCTTC.

Only a few counts were recorded for this clonotype. The chain combines TRBV27 with TRBJ1-5; D is uncertain. Germline CDR1 reads MNHEY; CDR2 reads SMNVEV (reference sequence). V was clipped by 4 bases and J by 8 bases, with 9 bases between them. The CDR3 loop spans 12 amino acids. CDR3 DNA sequence: TGTGCCAGCAGTTACGTGGAGGAGCCCCAGCATTTT. Translated, it gives CASSYVEEPQHF.

Notes on this clonotype: The final CDR3 position lacks the conserved phenylalanine or tryptophan, pointing to a likely read error. The genes are TRBV28 and TRBJ2-1, with 8 positions matching TRBD2. The V and J ends lost 8 bases and 0 bases, in that order; junction bases with no gene match: 3. The CDR3 contains 14 residues. The germline V gene encodes CDR1 MDHEN and CDR2 SYDVKM. CDR3 sequence (DNA): TGTGCCAGCCTGAGCGGGAGCTCCTACAATGAGCAGTTCCTC. Residues: CASLSGSSYNEQFL.

This clonotype has a count of ten or more. V gene TRBV11-2 combines with J gene TRBJ2-7; D unresolved. V dropped 5 bases and J dropped 0 bases, with 11 bases sitting between them. CDR1 is SGHAT, CDR2 FQNNGV, per germline. The CDR3 contains 14 residues. The CDR3 region has the DNA TGTGCCAGCAGCCCAACCGGGCTCTCCTACGAGCAGTACTTC. Translated: CASSPTGLSYEQYF.

This clonotype appeared many times. The chain combines TRBV20-1 with TRBJ2-1; TRBD2 matches at 12 bases. The V gene's germline CDR1 is DFQATT and CDR2 SNEGSKA (reference sequence). The CDR3 is 15 residues long. V shed 3 bases, J shed 0 bases, and the junction held 0 bases outside the gene matches. The CDR3 region is CSARTSGSSYNEQFF. The DNA for the CDR3 is TGCAGTGCTAGGACTAGCGGGAGCTCCTACAATGAGCAGTTCTTC.

The V and J genes are TRBV30 and TRBJ2-7; D gene ambiguous. CDR3 length: 13 residues. The V end was cut by 1 base, the J end by 4 bases, with 11 bases between. CDR1 and CDR2 from the germline V gene are GTSNPN and SVGIG (reference sequence). In DNA, the CDR3 is TGTGCCTGGAGTGGAGCAGTTATTTACGAGCAGTACTTC. Translating it yields CAWSGAVIYEQYF.

The genes are TRBV7-4 and TRBJ1-2, with TRBD1 identical over 12 bases. In germline, CDR1 is SGHVT, CDR2 SQSDAQ. The CDR3 runs to 15 residues. V trimming: 5 bases; J trimming: 8 bases; junction bases outside the gene matches: 9. CDR3 region: CASSTGTGGAEGYTF. The DNA of the CDR3 is TGTGCCAGCAGCACCGGGACAGGGGGCGCAGAAGGCTACACCTTC.

Ten or more counts support this clonotype. This sequence joins TRBV24-1 and TRBJ2-1, with D maybe TRBD2 (6 bases). The CDR3 consists of 13 residues. Germline CDR1 reads KGHDR; CDR2 reads SFDVKD. V was trimmed by 9 bases and J by 6 bases, leaving 14 bases between them. The CDR3 sequence: CATGRGAANEQFF. In DNA, the CDR3 is TGTGCCACCGGCCGCGGGGCCGCCAATGAGCAGTTCTTC.

DNA of the CDR3: TGCAGTGTTAGTGGGCGATTTAAAAACGAGCAGTACTTC. Its protein product is CSVSGRFKNEQYF. The gene calls are TRBV20-1 and TRBJ2-7; D is unresolved. Germline CDR1 is DFQATT and CDR2 is SNEGSKA (reference sequence). The CDR3 contains 13 residues. The V and J ends lost 7 bases and 5 bases respectively, with 18 bases between them.

In this sample, this clonotype turned up a few times. This rearrangement joins TRBV19 to TRBJ1-1, with D maybe TRBD1 (5 bases). CDR3 length: 12 residues. CDR1 LNHDA and CDR2 SQIVND come from the germline V gene (reference sequence). Trimming stripped 6 bases from V and 6 bases from J, with 11 bases between. This chain's CDR3 is CASRGRDSEAFF. As DNA, the CDR3 is TGTGCCAGTAGAGGCAGGGACTCTGAAGCTTTCTTT.

V usage is TRBV6-5 and J usage is TRBJ2-1; 10 bases map to TRBD2. The germline gives CDR1 MNHEY, CDR2 SVGAGI. The length of the CDR3 is 17 residues. With V trimmed by 0 bases and J by 6 bases, 8 bases remained unmatched. The CDR3 is CASSYSLAGANVNEQFF. CDR3 in DNA: TGTGCCAGCAGTTACTCCCTAGCGGGAGCTAATGTCAATGAGCAGTTCTTC.

This chain connects TRBV5-1 to TRBJ2-1; 9 nucleotides match TRBD1. From germline, CDR1 is SGHRS and CDR2 YFSETQ. The CDR3 spans 14 residues. J gave up 6 bases and V 8 bases, and 9 bases lay outside the gene matches. CDR3 sequence: CASLPGQGFNEQFF. The CDR3 DNA follows: TGCGCCAGTCTGCCGGGACAGGGTTTCAATGAGCAGTTCTTC.

The chain is built from TRBV6-1 and TRBJ2-1; the D is unclear. Germline V CDR1 and CDR2: MNHNS, SASEGT. With 7 bases removed from V and 0 bases from J, the gap between germline ends came to 10 bases. The CDR3 spans 14 residues. The CDR3 sequence: CASTLQSSYNEQFF. The CDR3 nucleotides are TGTGCCAGCACGCTCCAGAGCTCCTACAATGAGCAGTTCTTC.

The rearrangement joins TRBV28 to TRBJ2-2, with TRBD2 matching 7 bases. The V and J ends lost 6 bases and 1 base, in that order; junction bases with no gene match: 2. This CDR3 has 14 amino acids. The germline V gene has CDR1 MDHEN and CDR2 SYDVKM. This CDR3 is CASSGEGNTGELFF. The CDR3 DNA reads TGTGCCAGCAGCGGGGAGGGGAACACCGGGGAGCTGTTTTTT.

This clonotype was recorded at least ten times. The CDR3 is CASSPLAGAVSEQFF. The CDR3 DNA is TGTGCCAGCAGCCCACTAGCGGGAGCGGTTAGTGAGCAGTTCTTC. The chain is built from TRBV11-3 and TRBJ2-1, with TRBD2 identical over 11 bases. The length of the CDR3 is 15 residues. The junction had 9 bases not matched to a gene; V was cut back by 5 bases and J by 9 bases. CDR1 and CDR2 (germline): SGHNT, YENEEA.

This clonotype was picked up a small number of times. This chain links TRBV7-9 with TRBJ2-3, with D tentatively TRBD2 (6 bases). The CDR3 contains 12 residues. Germline assignment: CDR1 SEHNR and CDR2 FQNEAQ (reference sequence). The V and J ends lost 5 bases and 4 bases respectively, with 7 bases between them. The CDR3 DNA reads as TGTGCCAGCAGCGGAGGGTCAGATACGCAGTATTTT. The encoded protein is CASSGGSDTQYF.

This clonotype was counted many times. This chain links TRBV28 with TRBJ2-7; D perhaps matches TRBD1 (5 bases). The CDR3 has 12 residues. Per the germline V gene, CDR1 is MDHEN and CDR2 is SYDVKM. V gave up 8 bases and J gave up 2 bases, with 10 bases separating them. The CDR3 sequence is CASGRQPYEQYF. The CDR3 nucleotides read TGTGCCAGCGGGCGACAGCCCTACGAGCAGTACTTC.

This clonotype was detected only a few times. The chain uses TRBV27 and TRBJ2-4, with TRBD2 matching over 8 bases. Germline CDR1 MNHEY, CDR2 SMNVEV (reference sequence). This CDR3 has 16 amino acids. Germline trimming cut 5 bases from V and 0 bases from J; bases unmatched to any gene: 6. CDR3 DNA sequence: TGTGCCAGCAGTCCCGGCCTAGCGGGAGCCAAAAACATTCAGTACTTC. This codes for CASSPGLAGAKNIQYF.

The chain employs TRBV6-1 and TRBJ1-2; unclear D gene. Trimming took 10 bases from V and 3 from J, leaving 21 bases between them. Germline values: CDR1 MNHNS, CDR2 SASEGT. The CDR3 runs 15 residues. The CDR3 loop reads CATTAGLTTDYGYTF. The CDR3 DNA reads TGTGCCACGACTGCCGGACTTACGACGGACTATGGCTACACCTTC.

The chain uses TRBV6-1 and TRBJ1-2, with TRBD1 as a possible D gene (5 bases). V was shortened by 6 bases and J by 0 bases, with 11 bases between the two germline ends. Germline V gene lookup returns CDR1 MNHNS and CDR2 SASEGT. This CDR3 comprises 14 residues. CDR3 sequence (DNA): TGTGCCAGCAGGGGATCGACAGCTAACTATGGCTACACCTTC. Its protein product is CASRGSTANYGYTF.

The chain joins TRBV7-8 to TRBJ2-1; D possibly corresponds to TRBD1 (5 bases). From germline, CDR1 is SGHVS and CDR2 FQNEAQ. This CDR3 contains 11 residues. V gave up 1 base and J gave up 15 bases, with 10 bases separating them. The CDR3 loop is CASSLGGAAFF. The CDR3 DNA sequence: TGTGCCAGCAGCTTAGGGGGCGCGGCGTTCTTC.

The chain combines TRBV5-1 with TRBJ1-1; D unclear. The germline gives CDR1 SGHRS, CDR2 YFSETQ. V lost 4 bases and J 2 bases, leaving 9 bases between the germline ends. The CDR3 loop spans 13 amino acids. CDR3 DNA: TGCGCCAGCAGCGCGAATCTCAACACTGAAGCTTTCTTT. Its translation: CASSANLNTEAFF.

This clonotype was counted once. This chain connects TRBV10-1 to TRBJ2-7; TRBD2 matches at 11 bases. CDR1 WNHNN and CDR2 SYGVQD come from the germline V gene (reference sequence). This CDR3 is 16 amino acids long. Losses at the gene ends were 0 bases for V and 4 bases for J; bases not matched to a gene: 5. The CDR3 sequence: CASSESRASGRYEQYF. DNA of the CDR3: TGCGCCAGCAGTGAGTCTCGGGCTAGCGGGAGGTACGAGCAGTACTTC.

The CDR3 nucleotides are TGTGCCGTTCGGGACAGCCGCGGTGCCGGGGAGCTGTTTTTT. Encoded protein: CAVRDSRGAGELFF. The chain uses TRBV10-3 and TRBJ2-2; 7 bases align to TRBD1. CDR3 length equals 14 residues. V lost 11 bases to trimming and J lost 6 bases; unmatched junction nucleotides: 12. Germline CDR1 ENHRY, CDR2 SYGVKD.

The chain recombines TRBV5-1 with TRBJ2-1; 8 bases match TRBD1. V was clipped by 2 bases and J by 9 bases; unmatched bases: 7. The germline V gene encodes CDR1 SGHRS and CDR2 YFSETQ. The CDR3 runs 14 residues. The CDR3 region has the DNA TGCGCCAGCAGCTTCGGACAGGGTAGCGGTGAGCAGTTCTTC. Translation gives CASSFGQGSGEQFF.